Below, 16 T cell receptor beta chains from the same sample are listed, as sequenced in a study of response to subunit inactivated influenza vaccine. TCRdb passed the RT-PCR reads through MiXCR, listing each CDR3 protein once. This repertoire shows approximately 310,000 distinct CDR3 sequences, 21% found once; its top ten account for about 9.4%. The material sequenced was PBMCs from blood, taken less than 22 months after vaccination. These receptors all stem from a man between 50 and 69 years old who received an inactivated influenza vaccine.

This clonotype was seen a handful of times. The J gene is TRBJ1-1, the V gene TRBV3-1; D gene unclear. Trimming pared 0 bases from V and 0 bases from J, leaving 8 bases between. Germline V gene sequence: CDR1 LGHDT, CDR2 YNNKEL (reference sequence). The CDR3 sequence is 15 residues long. CDR3 region: CASSQEGRMNTEAFF. Written as DNA, the CDR3 is TGTGCCAGCAGCCAAGAAGGCCGTATGAACACTGAAGCTTTCTTT.

This clonotype was observed many times. One junction end disagrees with the germline gene, perhaps due to a read error. The chain is built from TRBV12-3 or TRBV12-4 and TRBJ1-6; 9 bases are a match to TRBD1. The length of the CDR3 is 15 residues. CDR3 DNA: TGTGCCAGCAGCTTAGCCGGACAGGGGAATTCACCCCTCCACTTT. Its protein is CASSLAGQGNSPLHF.

This clonotype came up a few times. The chain carries TRBV7-8 and TRBJ1-4; no clear D gene. This CDR3 is 13 amino acids long. Germline V gene data show CDR1 as SGHVS and CDR2 as FQNEAQ. Trimming pared 6 bases from V and 8 bases from J, leaving 13 bases between. CDR3 nucleotide sequence: TGTGCCAGCAGTGTCCAACCAAACGAAAAACTGTTTTTT. Protein sequence: CASSVQPNEKLFF.

V and J are TRBV9 and TRBJ2-1; 7 bases map to TRBD2. The trim removed 0 bases at V and 4 bases at J, leaving 7 bases unmatched. The CDR3 has 16 amino acids. Germline lookup yields CDR1 SGDLS and CDR2 YYNGEE. The CDR3 DNA follows: TGTGCCAGCAGCGTAGGGTTTCTCGGGAGGTACAATGAGCAGTTCTTC. Translation gives CASSVGFLGRYNEQFF.

The rearrangement uses TRBV21-1 and TRBJ2-7; the table's D call, TRBD1, was not checked against the DNA. TRBV21-1 is reported as a pseudogene. The CDR3 runs 16 residues. DNA of the CDR3: TGTGCCAGCAGCAACCATCTACAGGGAACTGGATACGAGCAGTACTTC. Translated, it gives CASSNHLQGTGYEQYF.

This clonotype was observed a handful of times. The chain couples TRBV20-1 to TRBJ1-4; possibly TRBD1 for D (5 bases). V was trimmed by 6 bases and J by 6 bases, leaving 14 bases between them. The CDR3 contains 13 residues. The germline V gene encodes CDR1 DFQATT and CDR2 SNEGSKA (reference sequence). The CDR3 here is CSAVKGSDEKLFF. The CDR3 DNA reads as TGCAGTGCAGTGAAGGGGTCGGATGAAAAACTGTTTTTT.

This sequence joins TRBV20-1 and TRBJ2-7; 9 bases are shared with TRBD2. Per the germline V gene, CDR1 is DFQATT and CDR2 is SNEGSKA (reference sequence). The CDR3 contains 17 residues. V was clipped by 3 bases and J by 4 bases; unmatched bases: 16. CDR3 DNA sequence: TGCAGTGCTAGGGACCTTACGTTTAGCGGGAGTGGGTACGAGCAGTACTTC. Translating gives CSARDLTFSGSGYEQYF.

On this clonotype itself: The CDR3 ends on some other residue instead of the conserved phenylalanine or tryptophan, so this is likely a read error. The chain has TRBV15 and TRBJ1-4; a weak D match, TRBD1 (5 bases). Trimming took off 3 bases at V and 10 bases at J, with 15 bases between the two ends. Germline V gene sequence: CDR1 LNHNV, CDR2 YYDKDF (reference sequence). The CDR3 has 14 amino acids. CDR3: CATSSGGELGKLFL. Written as DNA, the CDR3 is TGTGCCACCAGCAGCGGGGGAGAGTTAGGAAAACTGTTTTTG.

The chain has TRBV5-1 and TRBJ1-4, with D possibly matching TRBD1 (5 bases). Germline V CDR1 and CDR2: SGHRS, YFSETQ. This CDR3 is built from 15 residues. V was pared by 3 bases and J by 6 bases, with 15 bases between. In DNA form, the CDR3 reads TGCGCCAGCAGCTCGGACGGGGCGCCGGATGAAAAACTGTTTTTT. Protein sequence: CASSSDGAPDEKLFF.

At least ten counts were recorded for this clonotype. The chain recombines TRBV20-1 with TRBJ1-6, with D perhaps TRBD1 (5 bases). V was pared by 6 bases and J by 9 bases, with 21 bases between. CDR3 length: 15 amino acids. Looked up from germline, CDR1 is DFQATT and CDR2 is SNEGSKA (reference sequence). CDR3 in amino acids: CSANSGQGISSPLHF. In DNA form, the CDR3 reads TGCAGTGCAAACTCAGGGCAGGGTATAAGTTCACCCCTCCACTTT.

The CDR3 nucleotides read TGTGCCAGCAGCCAAGGGGGCACAGGGGGCCGTGGCTACACCTTC. This translates into CASSQGGTGGRGYTF. The chain combines TRBV4-2 with TRBJ1-2; the match to TRBD1 covers 9 bases. After removal of 1 base from V and 7 bases from J, the junction contained 7 bases not matched to a gene. Germline lookup yields CDR1 LGHNA and CDR2 YNFKEQ. CDR3 size: 15 residues.

In its sample, this clonotype was seen many times. V and J are TRBV7-9 and TRBJ1-5; possible D gene TRBD1, 5 bases. Germline CDR1 and CDR2: SEHNR and FQNEAQ (reference sequence). Between the trimmed V and J ends, which lost 1 base and 2 bases, there was a span of 9 bases. The CDR3 runs 15 residues. The CDR3 nucleotides read TGTGCCAGCAGCTTAGGAGGGGTTGGCAATCAGCCCCAGCATTTT. It translates to CASSLGGVGNQPQHF.

In nucleotides, the CDR3 is TGTGCCAGCAGTTACACCCCCCGCGACGAGCAGTACTTC. Translating gives CASSYTPRDEQYF. V and J are TRBV6-5 and TRBJ2-7, with unresolved D. Looked up from germline, CDR1 is MNHEY and CDR2 is SVGAGI. V lost 2 bases and J lost 5, with 10 bases in between. This CDR3 spans 13 amino acids.

This clonotype was seen only a few times. The chain uses TRBV29-1 and TRBJ2-7; D is perhaps TRBD1 (6 bases). CDR3 length: 11 residues. Germline V gene data show CDR1 as SQVTM and CDR2 as ANQGSEA. The V end lost 6 bases, the J end lost 7 bases, and 13 bases lay between the germline ends. DNA for the CDR3: TGCAGCGTCGGACAGTCCGTGGAGCAGTACTTC. Amino acid sequence: CSVGQSVEQYF.

This clonotype was seen ten or more times. The J gene is TRBJ1-2, the V gene TRBV29-1; D gene unclear. The V gene's germline CDR1 is SQVTM and CDR2 ANQGSEA. CDR3 length equals 12 residues. Trimming took 3 bases from V and 5 from J, leaving 10 bases between them. This CDR3 reads CSVELRTYGYTF. The CDR3 DNA is TGCAGCGTTGAGTTACGGACGTATGGCTACACCTTC.

In this sample, this clonotype turned up a few times. The chain employs TRBV20-1 and TRBJ2-2, with D uncertain. This CDR3 has 14 amino acids. Germline CDR1 reads DFQATT; CDR2 reads SNEGSKA (reference sequence). Trimming removed 1 base at V and 3 bases at J, with 9 bases between. Here the CDR3 DNA reads TGCAGTGCTAGAGGTACCAAGCACACCGGGGAGCTGTTTTTT. Protein sequence: CSARGTKHTGELFF.